This TCR beta chain was captured by sequencing in a study of blood T cells in healthy people across ages. Looking at the study overall: Every two T cells gave about one barcoded beta molecule via template switching.

PCR was performed a second time for about 7 to 12 cycles using a sample-barcoded 5' primer and a J-beta primer mix. A 12-random-nucleotide template-switch adaptor tagged each cDNA molecule. TCRdb ran MiXCR on the 5' RACE reads and lists one entry per CDR3 protein. Found here are about 1,500,000 distinct CDR3 sequences, around 39% of them singletons; the top ten hold 7% to 9%. Study-level findings and limits: Across the age range, TCR beta diversity per million T cells fell in a roughly linear way.

Comments on this clonotype: The antigen is not known.

Trimming removed 5 bases at V and 3 bases at J, with 19 bases between. The CDR3 sequence is 16 residues long. Germline CDR1 is SEHNR and CDR2 is FQNEAQ (reference sequence). V and J are TRBV7-9 and TRBJ1-1; no definite D call. The receptor comes from a woman between 18 and 29 years old in good health. The sequenced sample consisted of blood. CDR3 DNA: TGTGCCAGCAGCCGATCCCACGGACCGATGGACACTGAAGCTTTCTTT. This encodes CASSRSHGPMDTEAFF.